This T cell receptor (beta chain) originates from a study of cytomegalovirus exposure and HLA in healthy donors (dated by TCRdb to about 2017). For context, the study as a whole: An earlier analysis of several hundred of the donors reported about 290 Gb of sequence data and 117 million unique TCR beta sequences from 150 million to 200 million T cells. To predict cytomegalovirus infection status, the study combined high-throughput TCR immunosequencing, statistical association of individual TCRs with disease status, and machine learning. Class I and class II HLA loci were covered by the typing at four-digit resolution. Alongside the repertoire data, information on donor age, sex, ethnicity and CMV serostatus was compiled. The number of typed donors differed by locus: about 620-640 for A, B, C, DRB1 and DQB1; approximately 520 for DQA1; fewer than 610 for DPA1; and approximately 450 for DPB1. All discovery cohort repertoires had been generated on a single sequencing platform. In the later analysis, no new phenotypic data were used to find candidate immune exposures; instead, reliance was placed on TCR beta sequences and their occurrence across donors. Because of strong linkage in the cohort, five DR-DQ haplotypes were treated as single units for association and clustering. The study profiled the T cell repertoires of hundreds of subjects by immunosequencing and related them to cytomegalovirus serostatus. Across around 400 genotyped donors of the cohort, an average of 235,054 unique TCR beta nucleotide sequences per donor were sequenced, and 15% to 20% of those sequences were non-productive. In a later analysis, previously published TCR beta repertoires from 600 to 850 donors were re-analyzed and high-resolution HLA genotyping was added so that TCR occurrence patterns could be studied. The study aimed to test whether cataloging public T cell receptors could reveal signatures of past pathogen exposure. In addition to the first cohort of roughly 700 subjects, a separate validation cohort of 130 or so different subjects was used. Among the roughly 400 genotyped donors, around 81% belonged to the genetic ancestry cluster associated with self-reported Caucasian donors. An earlier analysis of fewer than 700 of the donors applied high-throughput TCR beta sequencing to assess whether each TCR beta V gene segment acted as functional or pseudogenic. Genome-wide SNP genotypes for about three fifths of the roughly 670 donors were used in a later genetic analysis, which treated that subset as a discovery cohort. Roughly 300 gigabases of sequencing data and roughly 81 million unique TCR sequences made up an early release that covered nearly 650 HLA-typed donors. Findings and caveats that apply to the study as a whole: In a later analysis, more than 15,000 TCR beta sequences were associated with specific HLA alleles at a false discovery rate of 0.05. A further reported finding was that TCR beta sequences accurately predicted the HLA-A and HLA-B alleles for most subjects in the first cohort. A few of the identified cytomegalovirus-associated TCR beta chains were confirmed in vitro to be specific for cytomegalovirus antigens. In an earlier analysis of 450 to 750 of the donors, most TCR beta V segments appeared in productive rearrangements about 87% or about 30% of the time, broadly matching IMGT annotations. The earlier analysis of some 560 of the donors excluded around 17 rarely observed V segments, including chromosome 9 orphons, because counts were too low. A later genetic analysis associated a missense DCLRE1C variant with V-gene and J-gene trimming of TCR beta chains, and an independent cohort replicated the association. Sequencing depth was assumed to be roughly uniform across donors in the presence/absence analyses, though that assumption may not hold. The cohort was sequenced for TCR beta chains only, and without alpha or paired-chain data the features that could be detected were limited. Linkage disequilibrium might explain the correlated functional status among segregating V segments, but an unknown experimental factor could not be excluded. While some public TCRs were present in many individuals, most TCR sequences turned up only very rarely across donors. The classifier was reported to diagnose cytomegalovirus status with high specificity and sensitivity in both the original cohort and the validation cohort. According to a later analysis, parvovirus B19, influenza, CMV and Epstein-Barr virus appeared linked to several top co-occurrence clusters. According to a later analysis, TCR association rates differed among HLA loci, with DRB1 alleles showing the most associated TCRs and HLA-C alleles showing the fewest. In a later analysis, HLA-associated TCR beta chains were found to be more clonally expanded and to have lower generation probabilities than equally common non-associated chains. A total of roughly 160 TCR beta chains were listed by the study as associated with cytomegalovirus. The only immune exposure information available for the cohort was CMV serostatus. Because HLA typing was unavailable for some donors at each locus, only the typed subset was used in association tests. Strong co-occurrence of HLA alleles, especially DR and DQ, made assigning TCR associations to individual alleles difficult. According to the authors, the approach could potentially be generalized to other disease states and immunological phenotypes. According to a later analysis, most CMV-associated TCR beta chains appeared to be HLA-restricted, and the HLA associations seemed to be driven largely by CMV exposure. A later genetic analysis reported fewer N-insertions in productive TCRs among donors in an Asian-associated ancestry cluster than the roughly 620-donor mean. The sequencing pipeline was judged likely to have produced a cluster of highly shared sequence variants as a technical artifact.

About this clone: The target of this receptor is not known. No much larger clonotype is one base removed from it; base qualities were not supplied.

In total, roughly 670 healthy bone marrow donors made up the cohort. Cohort members were all nominally healthy when sampled, although unrecorded immune exposures were likely present. The donor tested CMV seropositive and was one of the 289 seropositive cohort members. Every donor gave a peripheral blood sample, and the peripheral blood mononuclear cells from that sample were used for TCR beta sequencing. Genomic DNA extraction from the blood cell samples was performed with the Qiagen DNeasy Blood Extraction Kit. Library method: the immunoSEQ multiplex PCR assay. A mixture of 60 forward primers for TCR Vbeta segments and 13 reverse primers for TCR Jbeta segments was used in the multiplex PCR. Amplification of the CDR3 region of rearranged TCR beta genes was performed with a multiplex PCR assay on genomic DNA. The amplified TCR beta libraries were sequenced on the Illumina HiSeq System as 87-base-pair reads. Per the original workflow: Across the roughly 600 repertoires, a later analysis counted tens of millions of unique TCR beta chains, approximately 10 million of which were shared by at least two donors. A nearest-neighbor algorithm error-corrected the raw reads and collapsed the reads into unique sequences, merging closely related sequences to remove PCR and sequencing errors. To assign V, D and J gene segments, CDR3 sequences were aligned to IMGT reference sequences. Each retained sequence needed at least a six-nucleotide match to both a V gene segment and a J gene segment. A rearrangement counted as productive if the CDR3 had no stop codons and remained in frame with V and J, and every other rearrangement counted as non-productive. Following IMGT convention, CDR3 was defined as the stretch from the second conserved V-encoded cysteine up to the conserved J-encoded phenylalanine. In an earlier analysis of roughly 580 of the donors, sequences lacking an unambiguous match to a single V gene segment were excluded. An earlier analysis of just under 600 of the donors called V segments functional above 56.7% productive rearrangements and segregating when the between-donor standard deviation exceeded 5%. A statistical classification framework was developed to diagnose cytomegalovirus status using the catalog of TCR beta chain sequences. V and J gene assignment, in a later analysis, came from comparing TCR nucleotide sequences with IMGT/GENE-DB human TR gene sequences. A later analysis assigned CDR3 sequences and most-parsimonious VDJ recombination scenarios with the TCRdist pipeline. In a later analysis, each TCR beta chain was defined by its CDR3 amino acid sequence together with its V-gene family, and reads without a unique V-gene family were excluded. As a way to deal with suspected cross-contamination and a sequencing artifact, a later analysis dropped roughly 600 nucleotide sequences that were highly shared and had low generation probability. For each public chain, a later analysis derived a clonal expansion index from normalized ranks of inferred template counts within each repertoire. In a later analysis, generation probabilities were computed with a VDJ recombination model fitted to out-of-frame rearrangements, and the resulting probabilities were checked against IGoR. A later analysis scored TCR-TCR, TCR-HLA and TCR-CMV co-occurrence with hypergeometric tests, applying a repertoire-size bias correction to TCR pairs. In a later analysis, false discovery rates were estimated by permuting HLA or CMV assignments 20 times. In a later analysis, co-occurring TCRs were grouped using DBSCAN, and TCRdist sequence similarity was added for clustering within HLA-allele-positive subsets. For co-occurrence clustering, repertoires with fewer than 30,000 or more than 120,000 public chains were excluded, along with four to six repertoires with anomalous nucleotide sharing. What TCRdb holds here is the immuneACCESS table cut down to in-frame rearrangements. Part of the clones is not present; checked against another copy, under half of the missing clones reflect an unresolved V gene, and the others are unexplained. V and J calls and clone size are copied from that table; D and trimming were computed from the DNA. The sample profile shows about 92,000 clones; just under 85% of them were found once. The ten largest clones capture roughly 5.5% of the sample.

Sequenced material: PBMCs. The receptor comes from a woman under 30 in good health and CMV-seropositive.

The CDR3 has the sequence CASSKDRGADTQYF. The nucleotides read TGTGCCAGCAGTAAGGACAGGGGTGCAGATACGCAGTATTTT. The rearrangement combines TRBV9 with TRBJ2-3, with 9 bases in between that match TRBD1. From its cysteine to its phenylalanine, the CDR3 spans 14 amino acids. The entry retains the CDR3 DNA only, 42 bases that are in frame from base 1. For this chain, trimming is 5 bases at the V end and 4 bases at the J end, and the number of junction bases without a gene match is 5. The germline V gene sets CDR1 to SGDLS and CDR2 to YYNGEE.